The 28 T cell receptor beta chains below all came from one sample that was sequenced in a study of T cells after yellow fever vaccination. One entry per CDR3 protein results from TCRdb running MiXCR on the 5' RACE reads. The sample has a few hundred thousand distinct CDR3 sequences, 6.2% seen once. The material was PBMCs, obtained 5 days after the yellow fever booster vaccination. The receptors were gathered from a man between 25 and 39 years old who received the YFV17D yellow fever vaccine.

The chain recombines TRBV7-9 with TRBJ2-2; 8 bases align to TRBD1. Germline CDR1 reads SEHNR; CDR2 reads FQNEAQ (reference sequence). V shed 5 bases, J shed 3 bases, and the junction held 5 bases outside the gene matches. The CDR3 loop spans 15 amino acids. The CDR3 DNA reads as TGTGCCAGCAGCCCCCCAGGGGGCTACACCGGGGAGCTGTTTTTT. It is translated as CASSPPGGYTGELFF.

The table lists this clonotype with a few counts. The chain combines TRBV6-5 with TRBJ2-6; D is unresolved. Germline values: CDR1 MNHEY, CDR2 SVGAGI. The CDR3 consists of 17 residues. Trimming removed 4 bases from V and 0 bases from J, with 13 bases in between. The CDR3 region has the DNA TGTGCCAGCAGTTTTGTTATGAGGCCCTCTGGGGCCAACGTCCTGACTTTC. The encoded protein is CASSFVMRPSGANVLTF.

The CDR3 here is CASSETGGNTGELFF. CDR3 sequence (DNA): TGTGCCAGCAGTGAGACAGGGGGCAACACCGGGGAGCTGTTTTTT. The chain joins TRBV12-3 or TRBV12-4 to TRBJ2-2; 10 positions match TRBD1. The CDR3 runs to 15 residues. Trimming cost V 5 bases and J 2 bases; bases outside gene matches: 2.

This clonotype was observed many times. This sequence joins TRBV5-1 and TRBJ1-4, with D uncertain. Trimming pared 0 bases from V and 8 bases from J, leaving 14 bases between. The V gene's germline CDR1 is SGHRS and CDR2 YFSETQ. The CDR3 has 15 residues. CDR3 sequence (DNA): TGCGCCAGCAGCTTGGATCGCCCTGGTTGGGAAAAACTGTTTTTT. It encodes CASSLDRPGWEKLFF.

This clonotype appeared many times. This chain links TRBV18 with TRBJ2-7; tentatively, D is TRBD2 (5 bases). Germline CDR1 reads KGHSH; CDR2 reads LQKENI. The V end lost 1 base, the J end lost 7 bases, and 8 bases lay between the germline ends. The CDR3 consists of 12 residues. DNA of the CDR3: TGTGCCAGCTCACCACTGGCGGGTGAGCAGTACTTC. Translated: CASSPLAGEQYF.

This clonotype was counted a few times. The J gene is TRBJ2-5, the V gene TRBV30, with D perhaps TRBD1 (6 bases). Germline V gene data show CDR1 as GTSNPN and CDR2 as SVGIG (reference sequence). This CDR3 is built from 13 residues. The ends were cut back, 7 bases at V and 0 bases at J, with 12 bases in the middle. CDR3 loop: CASKGDDQETQYF. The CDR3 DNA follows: TGTGCCTCGAAGGGGGACGACCAAGAGACCCAGTACTTC.

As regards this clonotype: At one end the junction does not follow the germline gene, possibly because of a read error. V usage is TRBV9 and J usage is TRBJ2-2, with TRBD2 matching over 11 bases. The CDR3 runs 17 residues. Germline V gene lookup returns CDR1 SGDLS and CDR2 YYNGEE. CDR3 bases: TGTGCCATCAGCATTAGCGGGAGGGCCGAATGGACCGGGGAGCTGTTTTTT. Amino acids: CAISISGRAEWTGELFF.

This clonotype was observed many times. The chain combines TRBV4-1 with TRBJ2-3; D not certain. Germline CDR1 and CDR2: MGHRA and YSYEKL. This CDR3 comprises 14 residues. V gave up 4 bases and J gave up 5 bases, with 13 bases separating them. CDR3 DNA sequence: TGCGCCAGCAGCCTAGACCAACCCGGAGATACGCAGTATTTT. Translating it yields CASSLDQPGDTQYF.

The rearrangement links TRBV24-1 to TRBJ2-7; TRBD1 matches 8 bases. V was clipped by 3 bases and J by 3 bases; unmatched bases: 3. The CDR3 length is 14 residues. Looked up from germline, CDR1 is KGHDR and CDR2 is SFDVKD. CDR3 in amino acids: CATSDQGADYEQYF. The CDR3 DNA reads TGTGCCACCAGTGATCAGGGGGCTGACTACGAGCAGTACTTC.

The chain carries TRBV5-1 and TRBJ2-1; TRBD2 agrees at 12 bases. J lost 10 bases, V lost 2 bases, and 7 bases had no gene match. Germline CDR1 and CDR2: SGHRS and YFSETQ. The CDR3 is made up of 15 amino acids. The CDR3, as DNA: TGCGCCAGCAGCTTTCTAGCGGGAGGGCCCTCCGAGCAGTTCTTC. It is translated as CASSFLAGGPSEQFF.

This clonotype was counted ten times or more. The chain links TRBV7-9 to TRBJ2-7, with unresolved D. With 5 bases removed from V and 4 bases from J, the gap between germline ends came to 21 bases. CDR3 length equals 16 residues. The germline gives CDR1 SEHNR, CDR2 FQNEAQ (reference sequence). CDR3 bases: TGTGCCAGCAGCACCCGGACCGGTCCAACCCTTTACGAGCAGTACTTC. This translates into CASSTRTGPTLYEQYF. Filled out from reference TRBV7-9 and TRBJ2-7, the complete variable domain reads DTGVSQNPRHKITKRGQNVTFRCDPISEHNRLYWYRQTLGQGPEFLTYFQNEAQLEKSRLLSDRFSAERPKGSFSTLEIQRTEQGDSAMYLCASSTRTGPTLYEQYFGPGTRLTVT.

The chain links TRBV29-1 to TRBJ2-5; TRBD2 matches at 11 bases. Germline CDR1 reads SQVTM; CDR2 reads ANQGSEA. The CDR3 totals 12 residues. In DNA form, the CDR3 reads TGCAGTACACTAGCGGGAGAAGAGACCCAGTACTTC. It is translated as CSTLAGEETQYF. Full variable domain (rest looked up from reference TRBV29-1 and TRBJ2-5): SAVISQKPSRDICQRGTSLTIQCQVDSQVTMMFWYRQQPGQSLTLIATANQGSEATYESGFVIDKFPISRPNLTFSTLTVSNMSPEDSSIYLCSTLAGEETQYFGPGTRLLVL.

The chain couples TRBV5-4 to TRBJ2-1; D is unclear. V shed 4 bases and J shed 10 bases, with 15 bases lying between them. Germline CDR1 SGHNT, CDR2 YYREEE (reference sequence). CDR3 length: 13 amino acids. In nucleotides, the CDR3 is TGTGCCAGCAGCCCGCCGTCGGCCGGAGAGCAGTTCTTC. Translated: CASSPPSAGEQFF.

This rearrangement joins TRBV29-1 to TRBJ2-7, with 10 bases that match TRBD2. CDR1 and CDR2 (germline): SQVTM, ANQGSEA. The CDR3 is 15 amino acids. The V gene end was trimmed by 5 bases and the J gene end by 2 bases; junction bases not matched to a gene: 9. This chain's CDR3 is CSVLKLAGITYEQYF. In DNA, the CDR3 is TGCAGCGTTCTGAAACTAGCGGGAATTACCTACGAGCAGTACTTC.

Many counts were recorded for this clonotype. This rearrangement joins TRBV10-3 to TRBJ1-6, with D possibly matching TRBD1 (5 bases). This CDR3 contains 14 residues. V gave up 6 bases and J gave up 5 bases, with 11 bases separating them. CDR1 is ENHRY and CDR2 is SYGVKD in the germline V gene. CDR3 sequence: CAIRTTADNSPLHF. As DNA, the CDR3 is TGTGCCATCAGGACGACAGCCGATAATTCACCCCTCCACTTT.

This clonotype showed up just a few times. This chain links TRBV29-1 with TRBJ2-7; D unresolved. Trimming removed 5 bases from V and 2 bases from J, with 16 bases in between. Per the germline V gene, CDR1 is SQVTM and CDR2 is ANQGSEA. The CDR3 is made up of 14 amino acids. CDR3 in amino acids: CSVPLDQPPYEQYF. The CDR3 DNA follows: TGCAGCGTTCCCCTTGACCAACCGCCCTACGAGCAGTACTTC.

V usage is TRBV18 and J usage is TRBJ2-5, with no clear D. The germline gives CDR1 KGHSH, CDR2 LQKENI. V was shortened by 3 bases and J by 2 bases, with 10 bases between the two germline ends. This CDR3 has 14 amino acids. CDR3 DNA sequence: TGTGCCAGCTCACCGGTCGGTATTCAAGAGACCCAGTACTTC. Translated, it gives CASSPVGIQETQYF.

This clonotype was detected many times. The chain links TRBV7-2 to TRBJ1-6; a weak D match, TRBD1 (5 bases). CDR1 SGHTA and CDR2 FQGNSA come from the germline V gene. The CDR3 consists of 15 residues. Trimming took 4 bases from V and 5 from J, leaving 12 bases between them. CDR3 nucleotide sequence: TGTGCCAGCAGCTCCCTGGGAGGGGATAATTCACCCCTCCACTTT. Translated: CASSSLGGDNSPLHF.

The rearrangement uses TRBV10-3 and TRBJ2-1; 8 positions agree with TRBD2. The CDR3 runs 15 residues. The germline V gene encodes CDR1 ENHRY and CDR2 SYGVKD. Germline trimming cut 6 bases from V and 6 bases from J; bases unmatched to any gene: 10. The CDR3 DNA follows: TGTGCCATCAGGACGGGAGGGCAAGGTTTCAATGAGCAGTTCTTC. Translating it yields CAIRTGGQGFNEQFF.

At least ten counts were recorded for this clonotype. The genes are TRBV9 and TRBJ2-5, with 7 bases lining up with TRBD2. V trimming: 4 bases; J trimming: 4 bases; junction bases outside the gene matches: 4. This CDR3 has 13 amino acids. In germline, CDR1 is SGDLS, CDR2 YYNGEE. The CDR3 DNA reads TGTGCCAGCAGCATACGACTAGCAGAGACCCAGTACTTC. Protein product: CASSIRLAETQYF.

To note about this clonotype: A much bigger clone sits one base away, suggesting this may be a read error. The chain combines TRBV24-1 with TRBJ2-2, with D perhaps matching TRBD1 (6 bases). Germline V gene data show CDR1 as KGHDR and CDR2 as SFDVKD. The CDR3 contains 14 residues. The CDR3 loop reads CATSEQGRTGVLFF. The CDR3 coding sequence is TGTGCCACCAGTGAACAGGGTCGGACCGGGGTGCTGTTTTTT.

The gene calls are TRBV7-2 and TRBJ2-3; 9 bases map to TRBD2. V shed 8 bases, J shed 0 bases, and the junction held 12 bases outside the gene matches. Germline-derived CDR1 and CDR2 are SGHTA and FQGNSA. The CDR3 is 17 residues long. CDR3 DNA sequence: TGTGCCAGCTGCTGGGCGGGAGGGCCACGTAGCACAGATACGCAGTATTTT. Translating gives CASCWAGGPRSTDTQYF.

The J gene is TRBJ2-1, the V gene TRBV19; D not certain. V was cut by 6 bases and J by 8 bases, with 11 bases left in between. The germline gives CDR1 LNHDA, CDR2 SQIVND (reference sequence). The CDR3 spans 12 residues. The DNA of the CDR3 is TGTGCCAGTAGCCTAAGTTATCATGAGCAGTTCTTC. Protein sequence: CASSLSYHEQFF.

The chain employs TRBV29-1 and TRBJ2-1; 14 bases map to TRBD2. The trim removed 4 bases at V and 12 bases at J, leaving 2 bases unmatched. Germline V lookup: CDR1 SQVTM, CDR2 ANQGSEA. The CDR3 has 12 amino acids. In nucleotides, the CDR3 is TGCAGCGTTGCGGGACTAGCGGGAGTGCAGTTCTTC. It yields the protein CSVAGLAGVQFF.

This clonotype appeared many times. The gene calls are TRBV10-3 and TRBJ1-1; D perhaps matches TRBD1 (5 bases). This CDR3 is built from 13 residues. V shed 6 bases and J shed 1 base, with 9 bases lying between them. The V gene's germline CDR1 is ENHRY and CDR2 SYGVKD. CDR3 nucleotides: TGTGCCATCAGCGTGGACAAGAACACTGAAGCTTTCTTT. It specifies CAISVDKNTEAFF.

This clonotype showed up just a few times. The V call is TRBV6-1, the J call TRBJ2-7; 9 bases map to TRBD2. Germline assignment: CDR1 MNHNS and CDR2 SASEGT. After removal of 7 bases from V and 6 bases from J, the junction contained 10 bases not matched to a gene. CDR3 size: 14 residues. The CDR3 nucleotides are TGTGCCAGCAAATTAGCGGGAGAACAAAGCGAGCAGTACTTC. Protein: CASKLAGEQSEQYF.

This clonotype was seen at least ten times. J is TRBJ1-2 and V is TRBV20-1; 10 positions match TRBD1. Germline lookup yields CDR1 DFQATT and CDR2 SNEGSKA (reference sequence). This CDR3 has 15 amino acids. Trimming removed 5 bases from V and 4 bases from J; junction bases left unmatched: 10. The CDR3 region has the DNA TGCAGTGCTGAACCCCGACAGGGGGCCGGCTATGGCTACACCTTC. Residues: CSAEPRQGAGYGYTF.

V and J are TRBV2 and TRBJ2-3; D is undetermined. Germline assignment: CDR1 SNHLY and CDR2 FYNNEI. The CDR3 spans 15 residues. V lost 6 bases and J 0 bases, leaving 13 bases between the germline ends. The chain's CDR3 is CASSRARSSTDTQYF. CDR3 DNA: TGTGCCAGCAGCCGCGCGCGGTCTAGCACAGATACGCAGTATTTT. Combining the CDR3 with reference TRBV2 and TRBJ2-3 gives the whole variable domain EPEVTQTPSHQVTQMGQEVILRCVPISNHLYFYWYRQILGQKVEFLVSFYNNEISEKSEIFDDQFSVERPDGSNFTLKIRSTKLEDSAMYFCASSRARSSTDTQYFGPGTRLTVL.